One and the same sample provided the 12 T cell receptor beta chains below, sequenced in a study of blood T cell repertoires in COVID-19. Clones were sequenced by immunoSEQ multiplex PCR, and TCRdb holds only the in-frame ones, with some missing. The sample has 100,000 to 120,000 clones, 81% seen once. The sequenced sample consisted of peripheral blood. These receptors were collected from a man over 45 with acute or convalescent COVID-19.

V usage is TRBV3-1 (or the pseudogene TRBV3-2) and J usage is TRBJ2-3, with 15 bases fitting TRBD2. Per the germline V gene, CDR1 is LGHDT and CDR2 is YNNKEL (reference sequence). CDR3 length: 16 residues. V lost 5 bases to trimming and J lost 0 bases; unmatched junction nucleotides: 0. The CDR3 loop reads CASSGLAGGSTDTQYF. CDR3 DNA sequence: TGTGCCAGCAGCGGACTAGCGGGGGGGAGCACAGATACGCAGTATTTT.

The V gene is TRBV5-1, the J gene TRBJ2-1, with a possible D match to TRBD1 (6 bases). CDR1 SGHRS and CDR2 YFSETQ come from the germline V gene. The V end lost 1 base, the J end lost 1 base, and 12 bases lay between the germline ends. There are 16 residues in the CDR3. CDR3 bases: TGCGCCAGCAGCTTGTTGACAGGTATGTCCTACAATGAGCAGTTCTTC. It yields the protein CASSLLTGMSYNEQFF.

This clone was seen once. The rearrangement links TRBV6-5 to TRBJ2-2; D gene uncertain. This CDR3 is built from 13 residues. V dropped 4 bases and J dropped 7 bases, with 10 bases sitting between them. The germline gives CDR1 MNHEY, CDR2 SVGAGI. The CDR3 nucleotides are TGTGCCAGCAGTTTCCGAGGCGGCGGGGAGCTGTTTTTT. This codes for CASSFRGGGELFF.

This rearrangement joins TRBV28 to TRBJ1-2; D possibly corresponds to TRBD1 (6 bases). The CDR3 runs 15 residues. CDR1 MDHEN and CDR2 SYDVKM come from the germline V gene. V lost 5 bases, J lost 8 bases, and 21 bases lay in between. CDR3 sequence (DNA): TGTGCCAGCAGTATCCGACAGGCATCTAGCTGGGGCTACACCTTC. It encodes CASSIRQASSWGYTF.

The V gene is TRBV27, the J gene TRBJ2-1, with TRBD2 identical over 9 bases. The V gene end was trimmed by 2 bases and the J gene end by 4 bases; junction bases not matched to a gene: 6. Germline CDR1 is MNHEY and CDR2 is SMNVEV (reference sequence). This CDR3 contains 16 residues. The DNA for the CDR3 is TGTGCCAGCAGTTTAGTATTGACTAGCGGTTACAATGAGCAGTTCTTC. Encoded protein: CASSLVLTSGYNEQFF.

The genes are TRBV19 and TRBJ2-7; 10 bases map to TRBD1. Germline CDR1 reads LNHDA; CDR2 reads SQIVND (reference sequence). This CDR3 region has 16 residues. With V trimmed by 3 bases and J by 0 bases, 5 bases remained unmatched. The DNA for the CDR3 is TGTGCCAGTAGTATGTCGGGACAGGGGAGCTCCTACGAGCAGTACGTC. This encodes CASSMSGQGSSYEQYV.

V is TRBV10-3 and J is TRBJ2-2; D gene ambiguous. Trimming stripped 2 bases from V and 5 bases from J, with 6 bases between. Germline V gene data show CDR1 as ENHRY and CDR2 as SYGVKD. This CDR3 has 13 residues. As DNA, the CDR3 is TGTGCCATCAGTGAGGAGAGGACCGGGGAGCTGTTTTTT. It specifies CAISEERTGELFF.

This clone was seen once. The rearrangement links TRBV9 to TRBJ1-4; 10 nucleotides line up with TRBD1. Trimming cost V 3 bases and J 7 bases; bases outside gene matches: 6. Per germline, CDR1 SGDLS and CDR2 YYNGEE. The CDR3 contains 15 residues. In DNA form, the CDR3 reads TGTGCCAGCAGCGACGGGACAGGGGAAGTTGAAAAACTGTTTTTT. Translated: CASSDGTGEVEKLFF.

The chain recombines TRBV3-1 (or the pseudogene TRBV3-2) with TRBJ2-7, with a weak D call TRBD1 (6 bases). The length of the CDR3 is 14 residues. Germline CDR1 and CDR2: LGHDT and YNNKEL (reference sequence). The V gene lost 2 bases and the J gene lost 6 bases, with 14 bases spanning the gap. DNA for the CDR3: TGTGCCAGCAGCCAAACCCAGGGGTTCTCCGAGCAGTACTTC. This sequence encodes CASSQTQGFSEQYF.

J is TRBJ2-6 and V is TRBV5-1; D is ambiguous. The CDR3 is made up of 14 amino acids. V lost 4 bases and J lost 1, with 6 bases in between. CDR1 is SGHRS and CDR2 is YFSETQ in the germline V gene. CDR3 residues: CASSLSSGANVLTF. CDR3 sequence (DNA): TGCGCCAGCAGCCTGTCTTCTGGGGCCAACGTCCTGACTTTC. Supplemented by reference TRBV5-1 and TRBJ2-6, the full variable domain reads KAGVTQTPRYLIKTRGQQVTLSCSPISGHRSVSWYQQTPGQGLQFLFEYFSETQRNKGNFPGRFSGRQFSNSRSEMNVSTLELGDSALYLCASSLSSGANVLTFGAGSRLTVL.

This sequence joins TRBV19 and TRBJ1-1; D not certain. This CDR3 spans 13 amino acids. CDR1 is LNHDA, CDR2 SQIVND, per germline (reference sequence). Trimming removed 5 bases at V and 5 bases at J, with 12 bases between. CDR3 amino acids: CASSEGLGTEAFF. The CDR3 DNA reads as TGTGCCAGTAGTGAGGGCCTTGGGACTGAAGCTTTCTTT.

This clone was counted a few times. The CDR3 loop is CASSEPGHRTDTQYF. The CDR3, as DNA: TGTGCCAGCAGTGAACCGGGACACCGCACAGATACGCAGTATTTT. The chain joins TRBV25-1 to TRBJ2-3; tentatively, D is TRBD1 (6 bases). The germline CDR1 and CDR2 sequences are MGHDK and SYGVNS. The CDR3 is 15 amino acids. Trimming removed 2 bases at V and 1 base at J, with 10 bases between.